This T cell receptor beta chain was captured in a study of Graves' ophthalmopathy and Graves' hyperthyroidism. This clonotype was observed many times. Its antigen is not identified. Study-level results: With a specificity of roughly 72% and a sensitivity of about 71%, the model predicted ophthalmopathy progression. Most thyroid clonotypes with frequency above 0.001 were detected in blood too.

Amplifying from RNA transcripts, the study obtained TCR beta CDR3 regions. HTBI primers served in a first-round RT-PCR, which a second-round multiplex PCR followed. TCRdb itself ran the multiplex PCR reads through MiXCR, one entry per CDR3 protein. The sample has about 620,000 distinct CDR3 sequences; about a fifth are singletons. Hyperthyroidism showing no ophthalmopathy within 18 months of follow-up was stable. Other autoimmune diseases, uncontrolled infections, pregnancy or lactation excluded patients from enrollment. The CDR3 contains 14 residues. With V trimmed by 5 bases and J by 4 bases, 6 bases remained unmatched. From germline, CDR1 is MGHDK and CDR2 SYGVNS.

This TCR came from a young woman with stable Graves' hyperthyroidism. Some clones in this sample may be carry-over from other donors' samples. Sequenced sample: peripheral blood. The chain uses TRBV25-1 and TRBJ2-7; TRBD1 agrees at 9 bases. CDR3 sequence reads: CASSIGTGIYEQYF. DNA for the CDR3: TGTGCCAGCAGTATCGGGACAGGGATTTACGAGCAGTACTTC.